This T cell receptor beta chain originates from a study of blood T cell repertoires in COVID-19. In the study overall: The samples span acute and convalescent COVID-19 from the United States, Italy and Spain. From T cells, B-cell-depleted T cells, or PBMCs came the material, which was cDNA or gDNA.

V shed 4 bases and J shed 4 bases, with 13 bases lying between them. This CDR3 contains 15 residues. CDR1 and CDR2 (germline): KGHDR, SFDVKD. The method was immunoSEQ multiplex PCR; TCRdb's version includes in-frame clones alone and lacks a portion of them. The sample yields roughly 80,000 clones, approximately 81% seen once. J is TRBJ2-1 and V is TRBV24-1, with D tentatively TRBD1 (5 bases). This receptor was taken from a man older than 75 with acute or convalescent COVID-19. Sequencing input: peripheral blood. In nucleotides, the CDR3 is TGTGCCACCAGTGAGAGACAGAGCCCTTACAATGAGCAGTTCTTC. Its translation is CATSERQSPYNEQFF.